This T cell receptor beta chain was found in a study of graft-versus-host responses after intestinal transplantation. The overall study: Tacrolimus plus steroids were given to all recipients for about 3 years, preceded by anti-thymocyte globulin induction. Study-wide findings and caveats: After transplant, early declines in HvG clones were associated with peak levels of circulating GvH clones. Recipient marrow contained GvH clones, some of which appeared first in ileum or blood.

The V end was cut by 6 bases, the J end by 10 bases, with 16 bases between. CDR1 and CDR2 (germline): SGHKS, YYEKEE (reference sequence). The CDR3 sequence is 13 residues long. The authors seeded approximately 200,000 CFSE-labeled responder cells together with approximately 200,000 irradiated stimulator cells tagged with violet dye. This table comes from immunoSEQ multiplex PCR, and its TCRdb copy is limited to in-frame clones, with some not included. The sample has 11,000 to 15,000 clones; 35% to 40% are singletons. The rearrangement uses TRBV5-5 and TRBJ1-4, with unresolved D. Specimen: alloreactive CD8+ T cells from a mixed lymphocyte reaction culture, collected before intestinal transplant. The subset: CFSE-low proliferating T cells sorted from approximately six-day pre-transplant mixed lymphocyte reaction (GvH or HvG direction). The source is a human patient who received an intestinal transplant. The CDR3 loop is CASTKPGGGKLFF. CDR3 coding DNA: TGTGCCAGCACCAAACCAGGAGGCGGAAAACTGTTTTTT.